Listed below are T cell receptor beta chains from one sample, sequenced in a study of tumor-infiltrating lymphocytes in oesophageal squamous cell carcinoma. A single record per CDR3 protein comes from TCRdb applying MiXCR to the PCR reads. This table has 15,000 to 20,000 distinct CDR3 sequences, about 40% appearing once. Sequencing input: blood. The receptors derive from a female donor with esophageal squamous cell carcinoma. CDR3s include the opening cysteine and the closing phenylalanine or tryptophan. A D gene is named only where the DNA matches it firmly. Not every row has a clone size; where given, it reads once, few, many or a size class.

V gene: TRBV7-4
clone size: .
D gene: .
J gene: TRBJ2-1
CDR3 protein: CASSPPSQSGQFWDF
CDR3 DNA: TGTGCCAGCAGCCCCCCTTCCCAGTCCGGACAGTTTTGGGACTTC

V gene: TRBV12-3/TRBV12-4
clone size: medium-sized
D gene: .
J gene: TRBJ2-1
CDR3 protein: CASSPVSVYNEQFF
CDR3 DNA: TGTGCCAGCAGTCCGGTCTCCGTGTACAATGAGCAGTTCTTC

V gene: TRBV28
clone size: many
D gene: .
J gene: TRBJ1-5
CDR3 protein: CASSFFRGSNQPQHF
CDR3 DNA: TGTGCCAGCAGTTTCTTCAGGGGTAGCAATCAGCCCCAGCATTTT

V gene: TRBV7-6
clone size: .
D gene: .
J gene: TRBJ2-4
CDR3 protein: CASSLEAGWENIQYF
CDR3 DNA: TGTGCCAGCAGCTTAGAGGCGGGATGGGAAAACATTCAGTACTTC

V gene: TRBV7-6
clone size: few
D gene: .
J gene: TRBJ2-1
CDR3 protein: CASSSGRLDGDEQFF
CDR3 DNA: TGTGCCAGCAGCTCGGGCAGGCTGGATGGGGATGAGCAGTTCTTC

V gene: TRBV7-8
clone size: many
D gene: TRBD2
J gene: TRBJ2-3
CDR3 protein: CASSQPHLRGGSTDTQYF
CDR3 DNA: TGTGCCAGCAGCCAGCCCCATCTCCGGGGGGGCAGCACAGATACGCAGTATTTT

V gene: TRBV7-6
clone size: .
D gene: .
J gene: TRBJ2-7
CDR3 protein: CASSLAQGNYEQYF
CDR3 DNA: TGTGCCAGCAGCTTAGCCCAGGGAAACTACGAGCAGTACTTC

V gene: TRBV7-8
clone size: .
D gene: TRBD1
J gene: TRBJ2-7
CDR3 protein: CASSPRTGNSYEQYF
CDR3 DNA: TGTGCCAGCAGCCCTAGGACAGGAAATTCCTACGAGCAGTACTTC

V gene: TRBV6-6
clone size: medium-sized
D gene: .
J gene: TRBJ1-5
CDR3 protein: CASSYSFADNQPQHF
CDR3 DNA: TGTGCCAGCAGTTACTCGTTCGCAGACAATCAGCCCCAGCATTTT

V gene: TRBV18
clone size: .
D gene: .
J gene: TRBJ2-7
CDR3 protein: CASSPLGGTYEQYF
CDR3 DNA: TGTGCCAGCTCACCCCTCGGGGGAACCTACGAGCAGTACTTC

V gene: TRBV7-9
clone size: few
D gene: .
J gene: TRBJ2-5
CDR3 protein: CASSFQGTGNSNSPLHF
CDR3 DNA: TGTGCCAGCAGCTTCCAGGGGACCGGGAACAGTAATTCACCCCTCCACTTC

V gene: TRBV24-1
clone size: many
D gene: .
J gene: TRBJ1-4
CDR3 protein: CATSGDNEKLFF
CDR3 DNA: TGTGCCACCAGTGGGGATAATGAAAAACTGTTTTTT

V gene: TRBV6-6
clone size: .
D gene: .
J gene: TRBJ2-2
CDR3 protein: CASSLGLLDTGELFF
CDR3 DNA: TGTGCCAGCAGTTTGGGATTACTAGACACCGGGGAGCTGTTTTTT

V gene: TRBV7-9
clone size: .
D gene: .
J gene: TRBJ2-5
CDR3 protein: CASSLGPFF
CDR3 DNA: TGTGCCAGCAGCTTAGGTCCGTTCTTC

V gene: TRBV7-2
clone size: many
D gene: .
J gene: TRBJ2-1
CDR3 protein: CASSHRGALYNNEQFF
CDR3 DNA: TGTGCCAGCAGCCACCGCGGGGCTCTCTACAATAATGAGCAGTTCTTC

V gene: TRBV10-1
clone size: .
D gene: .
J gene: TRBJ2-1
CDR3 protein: CASSEIATDNEQFF
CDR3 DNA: TGCGCCAGCAGTGAGATAGCGACGGACAATGAGCAGTTCTTC

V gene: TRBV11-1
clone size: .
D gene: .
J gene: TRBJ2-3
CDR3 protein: CASSTWGTDTQYF
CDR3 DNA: TGTGCCAGCAGCACGTGGGGAACAGATACGCAGTATTTT

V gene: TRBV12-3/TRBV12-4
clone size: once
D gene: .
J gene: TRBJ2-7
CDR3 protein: CASRPQQGRYEQYF
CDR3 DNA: TGTGCCAGCAGGCCCCAACAGGGTCGTTACGAGCAGTACTTC

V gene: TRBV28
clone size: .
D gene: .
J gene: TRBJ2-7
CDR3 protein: CASRGRVYEQYF
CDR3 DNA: TGTGCCAGCAGGGGAAGGGTCTACGAGCAGTACTTC

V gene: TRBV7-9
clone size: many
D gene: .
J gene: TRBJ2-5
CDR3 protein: CASSWLSHNYNEQYF
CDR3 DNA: TGTGCCAGCAGCTGGCTATCTCACAATTACAATGAGCAGTACTTC

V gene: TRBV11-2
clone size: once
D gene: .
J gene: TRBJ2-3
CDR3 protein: CASSSVRDFTDTQYF
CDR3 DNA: TGTGCCAGCAGCTCCGTCCGGGACTTCACAGATACGCAGTATTTT

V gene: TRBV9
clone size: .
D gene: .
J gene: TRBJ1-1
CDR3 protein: CASSVGDATEAFF
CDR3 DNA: TGTGCCAGCAGCGTAGGGGATGCCACTGAAGCTTTCTTT

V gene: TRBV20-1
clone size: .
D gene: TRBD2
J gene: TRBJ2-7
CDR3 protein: CSARGRLSGTILSYEQYF
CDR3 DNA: TGCAGTGCTAGAGGGAGGTTGAGCGGGACGATTCTCTCCTACGAGCAGTACTTC

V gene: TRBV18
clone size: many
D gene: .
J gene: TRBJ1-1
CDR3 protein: CASSPPAGYTEAFF
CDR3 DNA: TGTGCCAGCTCACCACCGGCAGGATACACTGAAGCTTTCTTT

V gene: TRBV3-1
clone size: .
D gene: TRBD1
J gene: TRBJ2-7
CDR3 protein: CASKRKGQGAEQYF
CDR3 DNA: TGTGCCAGCAAACGAAAGGGACAGGGGGCCGAGCAGTACTTC

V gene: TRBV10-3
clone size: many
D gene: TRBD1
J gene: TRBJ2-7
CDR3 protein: CAMAGTGFIEQYF
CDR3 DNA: TGTGCCATGGCCGGGACAGGGTTTATCGAGCAGTACTTC

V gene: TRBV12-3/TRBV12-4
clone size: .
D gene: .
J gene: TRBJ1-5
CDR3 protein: CASSLGGSQPQHF
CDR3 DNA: TGTGCCAGCAGTTTAGGGGGGAGTCAGCCCCAGCATTTT

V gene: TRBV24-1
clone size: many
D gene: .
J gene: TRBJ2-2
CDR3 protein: CATEGRGGGELFF
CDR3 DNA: TGTGCCACGGAGGGAAGGGGCGGAGGGGAGCTGTTTTTT

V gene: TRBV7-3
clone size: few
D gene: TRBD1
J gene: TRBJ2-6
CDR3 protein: CASSPQTGAGANVLTF
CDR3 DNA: TGTGCCAGCAGCCCTCAGACAGGGGCCGGGGCCAACGTCCTGACTTTC

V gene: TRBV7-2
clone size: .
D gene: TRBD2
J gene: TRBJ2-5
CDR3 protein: CASSSRRSIAGEGETQYF
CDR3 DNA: TGTGCCAGCAGCTCCAGGCGGTCCATAGCGGGAGAGGGAGAGACCCAGTACTTC

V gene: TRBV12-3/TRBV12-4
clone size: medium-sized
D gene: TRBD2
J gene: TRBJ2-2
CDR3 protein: CASSLRRSGTSGRVANTGELFF
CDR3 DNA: TGTGCCAGCAGTTTAAGGCGCTCCGGGACTAGCGGGAGGGTGGCGAACACCGGGGAGCTGTTTTTT

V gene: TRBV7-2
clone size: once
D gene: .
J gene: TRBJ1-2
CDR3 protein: CASSPDSPYGYTF
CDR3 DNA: TGTGCCAGCAGCCCGGACAGTCCGTATGGCTACACCTTC

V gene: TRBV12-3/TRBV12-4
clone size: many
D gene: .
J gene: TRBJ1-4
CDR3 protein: CASSLGPPRGEKLFF
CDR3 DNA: TGTGCCAGCAGTCTGGGGCCTCCTAGGGGTGAAAAACTGTTTTTT

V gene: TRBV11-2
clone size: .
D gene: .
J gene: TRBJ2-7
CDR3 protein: CASSLLRAHEQYF
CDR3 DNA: TGTGCCAGCAGCTTGTTGAGGGCCCACGAGCAGTACTTC

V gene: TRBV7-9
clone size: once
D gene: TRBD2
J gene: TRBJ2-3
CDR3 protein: CASSLGEGGSLTDTQYF
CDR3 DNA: TGTGCCAGCAGCTTAGGGGAAGGCGGGAGCCTCACAGATACGCAGTATTTT